One and the same sample provided the 23 T cell receptor beta chains below, sequenced in a study of persistence of HIV-infected CD4 T cells. What these receptors recognize is not known. Sequencing used immunoSEQ version 4 in survey mode. Libraries were prepared by immunoSEQ multiplex PCR; TCRdb keeps only in-frame clonotypes and omits some of them. Of about 64,000 clones in the sample, about 77% are singletons; the top ten hold around 1.7%. An overlapping HIV-1 Gag peptide pool stimulated these cells at about 0.94 ug/peptide/mL. CD40L/CD69 double-negative CD45RO-high memory CD4+ T cells were collected. Source: CD4+ T cells sorted from PBMCs after approximately 19-hour stimulation, taken from a patient who received antiretroviral therapy. Receptor source: an adult man with HIV who was CMV-seropositive.

The rearrangement links TRBV28 to TRBJ2-7; TRBD2 aligns across 7 bases. V shed 2 bases and J 1 base; nucleotides not matched to a gene: 5. CDR3 length: 15 residues. Germline V gene sequence: CDR1 MDHEN, CDR2 SYDVKM. CDR3: CASSLASGRSYEQYF. The CDR3 DNA is TGTGCCAGCAGTTTAGCTAGCGGTAGGTCCTACGAGCAGTACTTC.

The rearrangement joins TRBV27 to TRBJ1-2; no firm D call. The CDR3 covers 13 residues. CDR1 is MNHEY, CDR2 SMNVEV, per germline (reference sequence). V was shortened by 5 bases and J by 5 bases, with 12 bases between the two germline ends. In DNA, the CDR3 is TGTGCCAGCAGTAGTAGAGCGGGTTATGGCTACACCTTC. Its protein is CASSSRAGYGYTF.

This clone was recorded only once. This chain uses TRBV27 with TRBJ1-6; D ambiguous. Germline lookup yields CDR1 MNHEY and CDR2 SMNVEV (reference sequence). Between the trimmed V and J ends, which lost 6 bases and 7 bases, there was a span of 10 bases. This CDR3 comprises 13 residues. The CDR3 here is CASRPVFNSPLHF. CDR3 sequence (DNA): TGTGCCAGCAGACCCGTATTCAATTCACCCCTCCACTTT.

The rearrangement links TRBV15 to TRBJ1-3; D remains ambiguous. V was cut by 0 bases and J by 4 bases, with 4 bases left in between. The germline V gene encodes CDR1 LNHNV and CDR2 YYDKDF (reference sequence). The CDR3 contains 13 residues. CDR3 bases: TGTGCCACCAGCAGAGATGTGGGAAACACCATATATTTT. It specifies CATSRDVGNTIYF.

To note about this clone: A junction end diverges from the germline sequence, so it may reflect a read error. This chain links TRBV15 with TRBJ1-1, with TRBD1 matching 9 bases. This CDR3 has 16 amino acids. The germline V gene has CDR1 LNHNV and CDR2 YYDKDF (reference sequence). The CDR3 here is CATSRDNRGLKTEAFF. CDR3 sequence (DNA): TGTGCCACCAGCAGAGATAACAGGGGGCTGAAAACTGAAGCTTTCTTT.

The chain recombines TRBV7-2 with TRBJ1-2; tentatively, D is TRBD1 (5 bases). CDR3 length: 14 residues. Germline V gene data show CDR1 as SGHTA and CDR2 as FQGNSA. Trimming removed 3 bases from V and 4 bases from J, with 12 bases in between. In DNA form, the CDR3 reads TGTGCCAGCAGCTTTCGGGACGGTTCCTATGGCTACACCTTC. This gives the protein CASSFRDGSYGYTF.

A word on this clone: One end of the junction does not line up with germline, which may come from a read error. This chain joins TRBV6-6 and TRBJ2-1; weak D call: TRBD2 (6 bases). This CDR3 spans 12 amino acids. Per the germline V gene, CDR1 is MNHNY and CDR2 is SVGAGI (reference sequence). The CDR3 nucleotides read TGTGCCAGCAGTTACAAGGGTGTGGAGGGGATCTTC. Translation: CASSYKGVEGIF.

The J gene is TRBJ2-3, the V gene TRBV6-4; 7 nucleotides align to TRBD1. Germline lookup yields CDR1 MRHNA and CDR2 SNTAGT. This CDR3 is built from 13 residues. Trimming cost V 10 bases and J 0 bases; bases outside gene matches: 4. CDR3 DNA sequence: TGTGCCACAGAGGGACAGAGCACAGATACGCAGTATTTT. Its translation is CATEGQSTDTQYF.

This sequence joins TRBV10-3 and TRBJ2-7, with TRBD1 identical over 10 bases. CDR1 is ENHRY and CDR2 is SYGVKD in the germline V gene. Unmatched junction bases numbered 13, after V lost 10 bases and J lost 7 bases. This CDR3 spans 14 amino acids. The CDR3 DNA reads as TGTGCCACCGGAGCCGGGACAGGGGATTTGGAGCAGTACTTC. Protein product: CATGAGTGDLEQYF.

This clone appeared once. The chain recombines TRBV6-5 with TRBJ2-7; 13 nucleotides align to TRBD2. The V gene end was trimmed by 6 bases and the J gene end by 7 bases; junction bases not matched to a gene: 3. Germline-derived CDR1 and CDR2 are MNHEY and SVGAGI. The CDR3 spans 13 residues. CDR3: CASSETSGGEQYF. The DNA of the CDR3 is TGTGCCAGCAGCGAGACTAGCGGGGGGGAGCAGTACTTC.

This clone was picked up one time. The genes are TRBV9 and TRBJ2-2; 8 nucleotides agree with TRBD1. This CDR3 region has 16 residues. Germline trimming cut 0 bases from V and 0 bases from J; bases unmatched to any gene: 1. Germline CDR1 SGDLS, CDR2 YYNGEE. Here the CDR3 reads CASSVAGGANTGELFF. The CDR3 coding sequence is TGTGCCAGCAGCGTAGCAGGGGGCGCGAACACCGGGGAGCTGTTTTTT.

The genes are TRBV19 and TRBJ2-7; the D gene is possibly TRBD2 (6 bases). Trimming took 7 bases from V and 1 from J, leaving 14 bases between them. This CDR3 is built from 14 residues. The germline V gene has CDR1 LNHDA and CDR2 SQIVND (reference sequence). CDR3: CASMRGAGSYEQYF. Written as DNA, the CDR3 is TGTGCCAGTATGAGGGGCGCGGGGTCCTACGAGCAGTACTTC.

This sequence joins TRBV14 and TRBJ1-4; perhaps TRBD1 as D (5 bases). V was shortened by 4 bases and J by 4 bases, with 10 bases between the two germline ends. The CDR3 covers 14 residues. Germline CDR1 SGHDN, CDR2 FVKESK. The CDR3 loop reads CASSPWGDNEKLFF. The CDR3 coding sequence is TGTGCCAGCAGCCCCTGGGGGGATAATGAAAAACTGTTTTTT.

V is TRBV19 and J is TRBJ1-5, with 8 bases fitting TRBD1. Germline trimming cut 3 bases from V and 6 bases from J; bases unmatched to any gene: 10. The CDR3 consists of 16 residues. CDR1 is LNHDA and CDR2 is SQIVND in the germline V gene (reference sequence). This CDR3 is CASSILVDRGSQPQHF. The DNA of the CDR3 is TGTGCCAGTAGTATCCTAGTCGACAGGGGATCTCAGCCCCAGCATTTT.

A word on this clone: Other nucleotide sequences from this sample produce the same CDR3. This CDR3 reads CASSLGENTEAFF. In DNA, the CDR3 is TGCGCCAGCAGCTTAGGGGAGAACACTGAAGCTTTCTTT. This chain connects TRBV5-1 to TRBJ1-1; a weak D match, TRBD1 (5 bases). Germline values: CDR1 SGHRS, CDR2 YFSETQ. Trimming cost V 2 bases and J 1 base, with 6 bases left between them. This CDR3 spans 13 amino acids. Full variable domain (outside the CDR3, taken from reference TRBV5-1 and TRBJ1-1): KAGVTQTPRYLIKTRGQQVTLSCSPISGHRSVSWYQQTPGQGLQFLFEYFSETQRNKGNFPGRFSGRQFSNSRSEMNVSTLELGDSALYLCASSLGENTEAFFGQGTRLTVV.

The V and J genes are TRBV6-1 and TRBJ1-1, with a weak D call TRBD1 (5 bases). Germline assignment: CDR1 MNHNS and CDR2 SASEGT. V was clipped by 1 base and J by 10 bases, with 19 bases between them. The CDR3 loop spans 15 amino acids. The CDR3 is CASSEGVSGALGAFF. Here the CDR3 DNA reads TGTGCCAGCAGTGAAGGAGTCAGTGGGGCGTTGGGAGCTTTCTTT.

The V call is TRBV10-1, the J call TRBJ2-3; no definite D call. This CDR3 comprises 12 residues. Trimming pared 3 bases from V and 7 bases from J, leaving 8 bases between. CDR1 is WNHNN, CDR2 SYGVQD, per germline (reference sequence). CDR3 coding DNA: TGCGCCAGCAGTGAAAACAAATATACGCAGTATTTT. Amino acid sequence: CASSENKYTQYF.

The gene calls are TRBV7-7 and TRBJ2-3, with 10 positions matching TRBD1. The V gene's germline CDR1 is SSHAT and CDR2 FNYEAQ (reference sequence). This CDR3 comprises 14 residues. Germline trimming cut 4 bases from V and 3 bases from J; bases unmatched to any gene: 1. CDR3 amino acids: CASSSGQGTDTQYF. The CDR3, as DNA: TGTGCCAGCAGCTCGGGACAGGGGACAGATACGCAGTATTTT.

The V gene is TRBV11-3, the J gene TRBJ2-7; D is perhaps TRBD2 (6 bases). CDR3 length: 14 amino acids. CDR1 is SGHNT, CDR2 YENEEA, per germline. V lost 5 bases and J 7 bases, leaving 18 bases between the germline ends. CDR3 in amino acids: CASSPRGNPWEQYF. CDR3 in DNA: TGTGCCAGCAGCCCCCGGGGGAATCCCTGGGAGCAGTACTTC. Full variable domain (rest looked up from reference TRBV11-3 and TRBJ2-7): EAGVVQSPRYKIIEKKQPVAFWCNPISGHNTLYWYLQNLGQGPELLIRYENEEAVDDSQLPKDRFSAERLKGVDSTLKIQPAELGDSAVYLCASSPRGNPWEQYFGPGTRLTVT.

The chain employs TRBV5-1 and TRBJ1-1; D is ambiguous. Germline CDR1 and CDR2: SGHRS and YFSETQ. Trimming removed 4 bases at V and 3 bases at J, with 16 bases between. The CDR3 extends over 15 amino acids. The CDR3 spells CASSPGVLRDTEAFF. CDR3 nucleotides: TGCGCCAGCAGCCCCGGGGTACTGAGGGACACTGAAGCTTTCTTT.

This chain uses TRBV5-4 with TRBJ2-7, with a weak D call TRBD1 (5 bases). Germline CDR1 reads SGHNT; CDR2 reads YYREEE (reference sequence). The CDR3 sequence is 15 residues long. V lost 0 bases to trimming and J lost 5 bases, with 15 bases between them. The CDR3 DNA reads TGTGCCAGCAGCTTGGCTCGTGGGGCAGGGAACGAGCAGTACTTC. Translated, it gives CASSLARGAGNEQYF.

This rearrangement joins TRBV10-3 to TRBJ2-7; possibly TRBD1 for D (6 bases). Germline V lookup: CDR1 ENHRY, CDR2 SYGVKD. Trimming left V 4 bases short and J 6 bases short, with 16 bases between. There are 14 residues in the CDR3. Here the CDR3 reads CAISGTGQVFEQYF. The CDR3 DNA reads TGTGCCATCAGTGGTACAGGGCAAGTGTTCGAGCAGTACTTC.

The chain links TRBV10-3 to TRBJ2-7; 7 bases fit TRBD2. The length of the CDR3 is 12 residues. J was trimmed by 7 bases and V by 0 bases; bases with no gene match: 0. Germline assignment: CDR1 ENHRY and CDR2 SYGVKD. CDR3 bases: TGTGCCATCAGTGAGTCGCGGGGGGAGCAGTACTTC. This codes for CAISESRGEQYF.